The following is a T cell receptor (beta chain) sequence with its context. Its specificity is not known. The PCR made use of 60 Vbeta and 13 Jbeta primers. In the study's own analysis: Later, an analysis found 75 million to 90 million unique TCR beta chains, and roughly 10 million of these were shared. Clones were read by immunoSEQ multiplex PCR, and TCRdb kept only the in-frame ones, dropping some. D and trimming were read from the DNA, whereas the V and J calls and clone size are those reported in that table. Among about 120,000 clones listed, more than 75% were seen once. This record belongs to a study of cytomegalovirus exposure and HLA in healthy donors. Whole-study context: A prior analysis found 90 million to 120 million unique TCR beta sequences from 150 million to 200 million T cells. Whole-study results and caveats: A later analysis linked a missense DCLRE1C variant to TCR beta V- and J-gene trimming.

CDR1 and CDR2 from the germline V gene are SGDLS and YYNGEE. CDR3 length: 13 amino acids. V was clipped by 5 bases and J by 7 bases; unmatched bases: 3. The J gene is TRBJ2-2, the V gene TRBV9, with 9 bases aligning to TRBD1. This clonotype was obtained from a man younger than 30 in good health and CMV-seronegative. The sequenced material came from PBMCs. CDR3 region: CASRQGAIGELFF. The CDR3, as DNA: TGTGCCAGCAGACAGGGGGCGATCGGGGAGCTGTTTTTT.